The rows below give T cell receptor beta chains drawn from one sample of a study of beta chain features in type 1 diabetes. The protocol was immunoSEQ multiplex PCR, while the TCRdb copy is restricted to in-frame clones and leaves out a portion. The profile shows 350,000 to 450,000 clones, about 16% of them singletons. Sequenced: naive CD4+ T cells from blood. The receptors here all came from a woman aged 18-29 years in good health. Each CDR3 is given with its conserved first and last residue. Each record gives: J gene, CDR3 length, V gene, CDR3 protein.

j_call: TRBJ2-7; cdr3_length: 14; v_call: TRBV9; cdr3_aa: CASSIGPPSYEQYF
j_call: TRBJ1-2; cdr3_length: 14; v_call: TRBV27; cdr3_aa: CASSRGQGNYGYTF
j_call: TRBJ2-7; cdr3_length: 15; v_call: TRBV25-1; cdr3_aa: CASSGTSGNRWEQYF
j_call: TRBJ2-1; cdr3_length: 14; v_call: TRBV5-1; cdr3_aa: CASSRTGTSIEQFF
j_call: TRBJ2-7; cdr3_length: 13; v_call: TRBV18; cdr3_aa: CASSPPRGDEQYF
j_call: TRBJ2-7; cdr3_length: 14; v_call: TRBV7-2; cdr3_aa: CASSLDGQFYEQYF
j_call: TRBJ1-2; cdr3_length: 11; v_call: TRBV2; cdr3_aa: CASRKGDGYTF
j_call: TRBJ2-7; cdr3_length: 13; v_call: TRBV29-1; cdr3_aa: CSVTLAKPYEQYF
j_call: TRBJ2-7; cdr3_length: 15; v_call: TRBV9; cdr3_aa: CASSERTSGSYEQYF
j_call: TRBJ2-1; cdr3_length: 14; v_call: TRBV25-1; cdr3_aa: CASSKGTGMLVQFF
j_call: TRBJ2-1; cdr3_length: 15; v_call: TRBV5-1; cdr3_aa: CASSPGQGSYNEQFF
j_call: TRBJ2-1; cdr3_length: 13; v_call: TRBV2; cdr3_aa: CASTGLATVSQFF
j_call: TRBJ1-3; cdr3_length: 14; v_call: TRBV9; cdr3_aa: CASSLRQGENTIYF
j_call: TRBJ1-2; cdr3_length: 15; v_call: TRBV7-6; cdr3_aa: CASSPGGHPNYGYTF
j_call: TRBJ2-7; cdr3_length: 17; v_call: TRBV5-1; cdr3_aa: CASSSRQGAGGPYEQYF
j_call: TRBJ2-2; cdr3_length: 15; v_call: TRBV5-1; cdr3_aa: CASSTTGGTTGELFF